Below, one T cell receptor (beta chain) is given with its context. Germline values: CDR1 LNHDA, CDR2 SQIVND (reference sequence). Losses at the gene ends were 5 bases for V and 8 bases for J; bases not matched to a gene: 14. The CDR3 has 15 residues. The source of the sample is a study of blood T cell repertoires in COVID-19. Looking at the study overall: Researchers got acute and convalescent COVID-19 samples from the United States, Italy and Spain.

Sequencing was performed with immunoSEQ multiplex PCR; in TCRdb, only in-frame clones are kept and a portion is missing. The sample holds about 150,000 clones, 76% seen once. Material for sequencing was peripheral blood. The gene calls are TRBV19 and TRBJ1-2, with 7 bases lining up with TRBD1. This TCR derives from an elderly woman with acute or convalescent COVID-19. The CDR3 spells CASSARQGLLEGYTF. Here the CDR3 DNA reads TGTGCCAGTAGTGCACGACAGGGACTCTTGGAAGGCTACACCTTC.